These 28 T cell receptor beta chains originate from one sample sequenced in a study of T-cell memory formation after mild COVID-19 (dated by TCRdb to about 2021). Library preparation was by 5' RACE. For sequencing, an Illumina NovaSeq 6000 was employed. The public reads were reprocessed in TCRdb via fastp at Q25 and MiXCR, keeping in-frame beta chains. Records with the same CDR3 protein are collapsed into one entry carrying the most frequent genes and DNA. Here the sample has more than 80,000 distinct CDR3 sequences; around 12% occur a single time. Roughly 27% of the sample is in the top ten clones. Source material: PBMCs or a T cell subset sorted from them (not recorded which). Every receptor here comes from an adult woman who had mild COVID-19 (a few samples of this study predate the infection). The sample titles of this study are shuffled in the database, so cell type and time point are left out; the donor was told from shared clones.

The table lists this clonotype with a count of one. The genes are TRBV29-1 and TRBJ2-2; tentatively, D is TRBD2 (6 bases). The CDR3 runs 12 residues. CDR1 and CDR2 (germline): SQVTM, ANQGSEA. Trimming took 8 bases from V and 3 from J, leaving 10 bases between them. CDR3 DNA: TGCAGCATAAGGGAGGACACCGGGGAGCTGTTTTTT. Its translation is CSIREDTGELFF.

The chain combines TRBV4-1 with TRBJ2-7, with D possibly matching TRBD1 (5 bases). The length of the CDR3 is 14 residues. The germline V gene has CDR1 MGHRA and CDR2 YSYEKL. V was pared by 1 base and J by 5 bases, with 12 bases between. The CDR3 loop is CASSQVQGAHEQYF. CDR3 DNA sequence: TGCGCCAGCAGCCAAGTGCAGGGCGCCCACGAGCAGTACTTC.

V and J are TRBV11-1 and TRBJ2-1; the D is unclear. This CDR3 has 14 residues. The germline gives CDR1 SGHAT, CDR2 FQDESV (reference sequence). Trimming cost V 8 bases and J 0 bases, with 11 bases left between them. CDR3 bases: TGTGCCAGCGGAATAGTGCACTCCTACAATGAGCAGTTCTTC. It specifies CASGIVHSYNEQFF. The full variable domain, completed using reference TRBV11-1 and TRBJ2-1, is EAEVAQSPRYKITEKSQAVAFWCDPISGHATLYWYRQILGQGPELLVQFQDESVVDDSQLPKDRFSAERLKGVDSTLKIQPAELGDSAMYLCASGIVHSYNEQFFGPGTRLTVL.

This clonotype has only a few counts. CDR3 coding DNA: TGTGCCAGCAGTTACAGGAACACTGAAGCTTTCTTT. This gives the protein CASSYRNTEAFF. The gene calls are TRBV6-5 and TRBJ1-1; unclear D gene. The CDR3 contains 12 residues. Germline lookup yields CDR1 MNHEY and CDR2 SVGAGI. Trimming stripped 2 bases from V and 1 base from J, with 2 bases between.

V usage is TRBV4-1 and J usage is TRBJ2-3; 8 bases align to TRBD2. Germline V gene data show CDR1 as MGHRA and CDR2 as YSYEKL. With V trimmed by 2 bases and J by 8 bases, 9 bases remained unmatched. CDR3 length: 15 amino acids. The CDR3 DNA sequence: TGCGCCAGCAGCCAATCGGGACTAGGCCCAGGTACGCAGTATTTT. This sequence encodes CASSQSGLGPGTQYF.

There are a few counts of this clonotype. V gene TRBV9 combines with J gene TRBJ2-5, with 7 bases aligning to TRBD2. Germline V gene lookup returns CDR1 SGDLS and CDR2 YYNGEE. J gave up 5 bases and V 3 bases, and 7 bases lay outside the gene matches. This CDR3 spans 14 amino acids. CDR3 in amino acids: CASSEGASGETQYF. CDR3 DNA sequence: TGTGCCAGCAGCGAGGGAGCTAGCGGCGAGACCCAGTACTTC.

This clonotype was counted only a few times. The chain uses TRBV6-5 and TRBJ2-1, with 8 nucleotides matching TRBD2. The V and J ends lost 9 bases and 8 bases, in that order; junction bases with no gene match: 15. CDR3 size: 15 residues. Germline CDR1 MNHEY, CDR2 SVGAGI. CDR3 protein: CASTAMAGGVDEQFF. The CDR3 DNA sequence: TGTGCCAGTACCGCCATGGCGGGAGGTGTCGATGAGCAGTTCTTC.

This clonotype came up a few times. The rearrangement links TRBV7-9 to TRBJ2-1; 10 nucleotides match TRBD2. This CDR3 has 18 residues. J was trimmed by 1 base and V by 5 bases; bases with no gene match: 11. Looked up from germline, CDR1 is SEHNR and CDR2 is FQNEAQ (reference sequence). The CDR3 nucleotides are TGTGCCAGCAGCGCGAGGACTAGCGGAAAATCTTCCTACAATGAGCAGTTCTTC. Its protein product is CASSARTSGKSSYNEQFF.

The V call is TRBV24-1, the J call TRBJ2-7; maybe TRBD2 (5 bases). With 3 bases removed from V and 3 bases from J, the gap between germline ends came to 14 bases. Germline assignment: CDR1 KGHDR and CDR2 SFDVKD. The CDR3 consists of 15 residues. CDR3 DNA: TGTGCCACCAGTGATGCGGCCGACCGGGACTACGAGCAGTACTTC. Translation gives CATSDAADRDYEQYF.

V gene TRBV7-6 combines with J gene TRBJ2-2; D remains ambiguous. Germline V CDR1 and CDR2: SGHVS, FNYEAQ. Trimming took off 8 bases at V and 4 bases at J, with 5 bases between the two ends. The CDR3 loop spans 11 amino acids. The CDR3, as DNA: TGTGCCAGCTCTGGCACCGGGGAGCTGTTTTTT. This sequence encodes CASSGTGELFF. Using reference TRBV7-6 and TRBJ2-2 for the parts outside the CDR3, the full variable domain is GAGVSQSPRYKVTKRGQDVALRCDPISGHVSLYWYRQALGQGPEFLTYFNYEAQQDKSGLPNDRFSAERPEGSISTLTIQRTEQRDSAMYRCASSGTGELFFGEGSRLTVL.

The V gene is TRBV6-6, the J gene TRBJ2-2; a weak D match, TRBD2 (5 bases). Germline loops: CDR1 MNHNY, CDR2 SVGAGI (reference sequence). Trimming cost V 2 bases and J 6 bases, with 13 bases left between them. The CDR3 contains 15 residues. CDR3 region: CASSYEGETAGELFF. CDR3 nucleotide sequence: TGTGCCAGCAGTTACGAGGGAGAAACAGCCGGGGAGCTGTTTTTT.

This clonotype came up a few times. The rearrangement joins TRBV19 to TRBJ2-1, with D possibly being TRBD1 (6 bases). The V and J ends lost 10 bases and 9 bases respectively, with 22 bases between them. Germline lookup yields CDR1 LNHDA and CDR2 SQIVND (reference sequence). This CDR3 comprises 14 residues. The CDR3 region is CATQTHRDLSEQFF. The CDR3 nucleotides read TGTGCCACCCAGACCCACAGGGATTTGAGTGAGCAGTTCTTC.

This chain joins TRBV7-9 and TRBJ1-2; 7 nucleotides align to TRBD1. V was pared by 4 bases and J by 3 bases, with 11 bases of the junction left unmatched. This CDR3 has 16 amino acids. Germline V lookup: CDR1 SEHNR, CDR2 FQNEAQ (reference sequence). The DNA for the CDR3 is TGTGCCAGCAGCTCGAGGGGTGCAGGGGGAGACTATGGCTACACCTTC. Encoded protein: CASSSRGAGGDYGYTF.

The V gene is TRBV5-1, the J gene TRBJ2-1; TRBD1 aligns across 10 bases. Germline trimming cut 4 bases from V and 7 bases from J; bases unmatched to any gene: 14. The CDR3 is 17 amino acids. Per the germline V gene, CDR1 is SGHRS and CDR2 is YFSETQ. CDR3 DNA: TGCGCCAGCAGCCCGTCGAAGACCGGGACAGGGGCTAATGAGCAGTTCTTC. Translated, it gives CASSPSKTGTGANEQFF.

The chain uses TRBV9 and TRBJ2-2; D gene unclear. The germline gives CDR1 SGDLS, CDR2 YYNGEE. V lost 0 bases, J lost 1 base, and 10 bases lay in between. The CDR3 is 16 residues long. In DNA form, the CDR3 reads TGTGCCAGCAGCGTAGTAGGCAGAGGGAACACCGGGGAGCTGTTTTTT. Translating it yields CASSVVGRGNTGELFF.

This sequence joins TRBV7-6 and TRBJ2-7; D ambiguous. V was shortened by 5 bases and J by 2 bases, with 16 bases between the two germline ends. The CDR3 sequence is 15 residues long. Germline V CDR1 and CDR2: SGHVS, FNYEAQ. This chain's CDR3 is CASSPSRDWAYEQYF. The CDR3 nucleotides read TGTGCCAGCAGCCCTTCAAGGGATTGGGCCTACGAGCAGTACTTC.

This clonotype was detected ten times or more. The chain employs TRBV13 and TRBJ2-3; 7 bases fit TRBD2. J lost 0 bases, V lost 5 bases, and 14 bases had no gene match. Germline V gene lookup returns CDR1 PRHDT and CDR2 FYEKMQ (reference sequence). CDR3 length equals 18 residues. CDR3 bases: TGTGCCAGCAGCCCTCCCCCTTCCGGGGGGTTAAGCACAGATACGCAGTATTTT. It translates to CASSPPPSGGLSTDTQYF.

V and J are TRBV5-6 and TRBJ2-1; 11 bases are shared with TRBD2. Per the germline V gene, CDR1 is SGHDT and CDR2 is YYEEEE. This CDR3 is built from 13 residues. V trimming: 4 bases; J trimming: 12 bases; junction bases outside the gene matches: 6. The CDR3, as DNA: TGTGCCAGCAGCACCGACCTAGCGGGAGGGCAGTTCTTC. Translated, it gives CASSTDLAGGQFF.

The chain is built from TRBV7-9 and TRBJ2-7; 7 nucleotides agree with TRBD1. Germline CDR1 and CDR2: SEHNR and FQNEAQ (reference sequence). The CDR3 sequence is 15 residues long. After removal of 0 bases from V and 4 bases from J, the junction contained 6 bases not matched to a gene. CDR3 in DNA: TGTGCCAGCAGCTTAGCCCCGGGACAGTTATACGAGCAGTACTTC. Residues: CASSLAPGQLYEQYF.

V is TRBV4-1 and J is TRBJ2-3; 7 bases fit TRBD1. Losses at the gene ends were 3 bases for V and 5 bases for J; bases not matched to a gene: 11. This CDR3 contains 16 residues. The germline gives CDR1 MGHRA, CDR2 YSYEKL. The chain's CDR3 is CASSHPGQTSEDTQYF. CDR3 coding DNA: TGCGCCAGCAGCCACCCGGGACAGACCTCCGAAGATACGCAGTATTTT.

This clonotype was counted many times. The J gene is TRBJ2-5, the V gene TRBV7-6, with 9 bases fitting TRBD1. The length of the CDR3 is 17 residues. With 4 bases clipped from V and 5 bases from J, the junction kept 14 bases outside the gene matches. CDR1 and CDR2 from the germline V gene are SGHVS and FNYEAQ. DNA for the CDR3: TGTGCCAGCAGCTACCCTCGGGACAGGGCGTTTGGGGAGACCCAGTACTTC. Its protein is CASSYPRDRAFGETQYF. Variable domain in full (rest from reference TRBV7-6 and TRBJ2-5): GAGVSQSPRYKVTKRGQDVALRCDPISGHVSLYWYRQALGQGPEFLTYFNYEAQQDKSGLPNDRFSAERPEGSISTLTIQRTEQRDSAMYRCASSYPRDRAFGETQYFGPGTRLLVL.

The chain recombines TRBV5-1 with TRBJ2-3; 7 positions agree with TRBD2. The ends lost 3 bases at V and 2 bases at J; junction bases unmatched: 6. The CDR3 extends over 15 amino acids. Per germline, CDR1 SGHRS and CDR2 YFSETQ. Written as DNA, the CDR3 is TGCGCCAGCAGCTCCGGGACTACTTACACAGATACGCAGTATTTT. As protein: CASSSGTTYTDTQYF.

This clonotype was observed many times. The CDR3 bases are TGTGCCAGCAGCTTGGCCAGCGGGAGTATTTCAAGCGAGAACAATGAGCAGTTCTTC. Translation: CASSLASGSISSENNEQFF. V gene TRBV5-5 combines with J gene TRBJ2-1, with TRBD2 matching 8 bases. The germline V gene encodes CDR1 SGHKS and CDR2 YYEKEE (reference sequence). V shed 0 bases and J 5 bases; nucleotides not matched to a gene: 16. The CDR3 totals 19 residues.

This chain connects TRBV7-6 to TRBJ1-5; TRBD1 aligns across 8 bases. The length of the CDR3 is 17 residues. V shed 2 bases and J 4 bases; nucleotides not matched to a gene: 10. Germline loops: CDR1 SGHVS, CDR2 FNYEAQ. This CDR3 reads CASSLHAGGESNQPQHF. DNA for the CDR3: TGTGCCAGCAGCTTACATGCAGGGGGCGAGTCTAATCAGCCCCAGCATTTT.

This clonotype appeared a few times. This chain joins TRBV9 and TRBJ2-7, with D perhaps TRBD1 (6 bases). Per germline, CDR1 SGDLS and CDR2 YYNGEE. With 5 bases removed from V and 5 bases from J, the gap between germline ends came to 14 bases. The CDR3 runs 13 residues. The CDR3, as DNA: TGTGCCAGCAGTGGGAACGAGGGGGACGAGCAGTACTTC. Translated, it gives CASSGNEGDEQYF. Together with reference TRBV9 and TRBJ2-7, the CDR3 gives the full variable domain: DSGVTQTPKHLITATGQRVTLRCSPRSGDLSVYWYQQSLDQGLQFLIQYYNGEERAKGNILERFSAQQFPDLHSELNLSSLELGDSALYFCASSGNEGDEQYFGPGTRLTVT.

This clonotype was seen at least ten times. The DNA of the CDR3 is TGTGCCAGCAGCTTCTTTCTCGCGGGAGATGGCGATGAGCAGTTCTTC. Protein: CASSFFLAGDGDEQFF. This chain links TRBV7-6 with TRBJ2-1, with 7 bases fitting TRBD2. The CDR3 totals 16 residues. Germline lookup yields CDR1 SGHVS and CDR2 FNYEAQ. V shed 3 bases, J shed 8 bases, and the junction held 13 bases outside the gene matches.

The chain links TRBV6-5 to TRBJ2-6; 9 nucleotides agree with TRBD1. The CDR3 sequence is 17 residues long. The V gene's germline CDR1 is MNHEY and CDR2 SVGAGI. Trimming cost V 5 bases and J 0 bases; bases outside gene matches: 5. CDR3 bases: TGTGCCAGCAGTCCAGGGACAGGGCCCTCTGGGGCCAACGTCCTGACTTTC. This sequence encodes CASSPGTGPSGANVLTF.

In this sample, this clonotype turned up a few times. This sequence joins TRBV19 and TRBJ2-7; tentative D call: TRBD2 (6 bases). The CDR3 sequence is 15 residues long. Germline assignment: CDR1 LNHDA and CDR2 SQIVND (reference sequence). The V end was cut by 7 bases, the J end by 2 bases, with 18 bases between. CDR3 sequence reads: CASTPGDWEPYEQYF. The CDR3 nucleotides are TGTGCCAGTACCCCGGGAGATTGGGAACCCTACGAGCAGTACTTC.